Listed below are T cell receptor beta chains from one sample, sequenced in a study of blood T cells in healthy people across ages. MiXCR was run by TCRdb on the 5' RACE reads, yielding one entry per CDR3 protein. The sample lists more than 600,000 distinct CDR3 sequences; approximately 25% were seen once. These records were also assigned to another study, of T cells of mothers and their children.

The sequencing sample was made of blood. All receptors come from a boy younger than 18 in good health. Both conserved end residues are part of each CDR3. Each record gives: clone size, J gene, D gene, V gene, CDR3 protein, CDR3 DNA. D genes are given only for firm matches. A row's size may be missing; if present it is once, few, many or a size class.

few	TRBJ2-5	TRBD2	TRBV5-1	CASSVAGEETQYF	TGCGCCAGCAGCGTAGCGGGAGAAGAGACCCAGTACTTC
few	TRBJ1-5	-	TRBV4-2	CASSQEFGQGSGAQHF	TGTGCCAGCAGCCAAGAATTCGGCCAGGGGTCCGGGGCCCAGCATTTT
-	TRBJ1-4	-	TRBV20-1	CSARLGMGEF	TGCAGTGCTAGATTGGGGATGGGGGAATTT
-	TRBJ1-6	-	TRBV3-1	CASSSTRTRQIGSPLHF	TGTGCCAGCAGTTCTACCCGGACACGTCAAATAGGTTCACCCCTCCACTTT
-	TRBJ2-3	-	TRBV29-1	CSVLGTDTQYF	TGCAGCGTTCTCGGCACAGATACGCAGTATTTT
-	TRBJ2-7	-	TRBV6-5	CAAQGGGYEQYF	TGTGCGGCACAGGGAGGAGGGTACGAGCAGTACTTC
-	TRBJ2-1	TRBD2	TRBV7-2	CASSLASGGVDEQFF	TGTGCCAGCAGCTTAGCCAGCGGGGGGGTCGATGAGCAGTTCTTC
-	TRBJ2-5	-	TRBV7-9	CASSLGDGEYETQYF	TGTGCCAGCAGCTTAGGGGACGGGGAATACGAGACCCAGTACTTC
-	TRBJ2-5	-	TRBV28	CASSSHGPWTQYF	TGTGCCAGCAGTTCCCATGGACCCTGGACCCAGTACTTC
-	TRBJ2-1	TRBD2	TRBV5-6	CASSLVVAGGLQFF	TGTGCCAGCAGCTTGGTTGTAGCGGGAGGGTTGCAGTTCTTC
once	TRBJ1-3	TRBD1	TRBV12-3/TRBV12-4	CASSFTGGQGNTIYF	TGTGCCAGCAGTTTCACAGGGGGTCAAGGAAACACCATATATTTT
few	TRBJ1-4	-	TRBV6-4	CASSDRVEGKLFF	TGTGCCAGCAGTGACAGAGTGGAGGGAAAACTGTTTTTT
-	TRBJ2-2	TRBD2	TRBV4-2	CASSQAVRLAGKTGELFF	TGTGCCAGCAGCCAAGCGGTCCGGCTAGCGGGTAAAACCGGGGAGCTGTTTTTT
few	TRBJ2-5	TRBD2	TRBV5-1	CASSLVGTSAETQYF	TGCGCCAGCAGCTTGGTCGGGACTAGCGCAGAGACCCAGTACTTC
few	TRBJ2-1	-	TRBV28	CASTSLTSYNEQFF	TGTGCCAGCACTTCCCTGACCTCCTACAATGAGCAGTTCTTC
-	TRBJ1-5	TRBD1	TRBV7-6	CASSTPGQGENICNQPQHF	TGTGCCAGCAGCACTCCGGGACAGGGGGAAAATATTTGCAATCAGCCCCAGCATTTT
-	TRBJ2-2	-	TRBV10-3	CAIGGQPVGTGELFF	TGTGCCATCGGAGGACAGCCAGTTGGAACCGGGGAGCTGTTTTTT